The T cell receptor beta chain under discussion was sequenced for a study of shared clonotypes between healthy human individuals. Germline-derived CDR1 and CDR2 are MDHEN and SYDVKM. This CDR3 contains 16 residues. Method: immunoSEQ multiplex PCR; TCRdb's copy keeps in-frame clones and lacks some. This table holds 2 million to 3 million clones, over 85% found once. The V call is TRBV28, the J call TRBJ2-5; the D call may be TRBD1 or TRBD2 (5 bases each). The last part of the DNA fits TRBJ2-7 better; the J call may be wrong. The source of this sequence is a man in his late teens or twenties in good health. Some clones in this sample may be carry-over from other donors' samples. The sequencing sample was made of naive CD4+ T cells from PBMCs. Specified subset: CD45RA+ positively selected. Written as DNA, the CDR3 is TGTGCCAGCAGTTACCCCTCAGGGAGAGGATCCTACGAGCAGTACTTC. Translating gives CASSYPSGRGSYEQYF.